The T cell receptor beta chain described here comes from a study of T-cell memory formation after mild COVID-19. In the study overall: TCR clustering was largely donor specific.

General study findings and limits: What remained unconfirmed was the SARS-CoV-2 specificity of second-wave clones peaking on day 37. Memory cells collected pre-infection included some clones that later responded, suggesting cross-reactive memory joined.

As to this clonotype: What it binds is not known.

The germline CDR1 and CDR2 sequences are MNHEY and SMNVEV (reference sequence). There are 14 residues in the CDR3. Trimming at V came to 4 bases and at J to 8 bases, leaving 8 bases not matched to a gene. TCR alpha and TCR beta cDNA libraries carrying sample barcodes and UMIs were produced by 5'RACE using constant-segment primers. TCRdb reprocessed the 5' RACE reads via MiXCR and lists one record per CDR3 protein. Here the sample spans tens of thousands of distinct CDR3 sequences, approximately 15% being singletons. The chain uses TRBV27 and TRBJ2-1, with 7 positions matching TRBD1. Material: PBMCs or a T cell subset sorted from them (not recorded which). The receptor was isolated from a man aged 18-30 years who had mild COVID-19 (a few samples of this study predate the infection). Cell type and time point are not known. The CDR3 here is CASSWDSSGDEQFF. The CDR3 DNA sequence: TGTGCCAGCAGTTGGGACAGTTCGGGCGATGAGCAGTTCTTC.